These 21 T cell receptor beta chains originate from one sample sequenced in a study of cytomegalovirus exposure and HLA in healthy donors. Researchers ran the PCR with 60 Vbeta and 13 Jbeta primers. This table comes from immunoSEQ multiplex PCR, and its TCRdb copy is limited to in-frame clones, with some not included. The table includes around 150,000 clones, 75% detected once. The sequenced sample consisted of PBMCs. The receptor source for this set is a man aged 18 to 29 in good health and CMV-seropositive.

This rearrangement joins TRBV6-1 to TRBJ2-7; D ambiguous. Germline lookup yields CDR1 MNHNS and CDR2 SASEGT. The CDR3 extends over 15 amino acids. The V end lost 4 bases, the J end lost 1 base, and 14 bases lay between the germline ends. CDR3 sequence reads: CASSVGSGLSYEQYF. The CDR3, as DNA: TGTGCCAGCAGTGTTGGCTCAGGTTTATCCTACGAGCAGTACTTC.

The chain carries TRBV7-8 and TRBJ1-2; possible D gene TRBD1, 6 bases. The germline V gene has CDR1 SGHVS and CDR2 FQNEAQ. V shed 2 bases and J shed 9 bases, with 16 bases lying between them. The CDR3 loop spans 14 amino acids. The CDR3 DNA reads as TGTGCCAGCAGCTTATATACAGGGATCATCAGCTACACCTTC. Its translation is CASSLYTGIISYTF.

The chain carries TRBV28 and TRBJ2-1; no definite D call. This CDR3 region has 10 residues. Germline V gene sequence: CDR1 MDHEN, CDR2 SYDVKM. V was pared by 4 bases and J by 7 bases, with 2 bases between. Written as DNA, the CDR3 is TGTGCCAGCAGTTCTAATGAGCAGTTCTTC. It is translated as CASSSNEQFF.

This clone was seen a single time. The rearrangement uses TRBV5-1 and TRBJ2-7, with D possibly TRBD2 on 5 matching bases. Germline CDR1 and CDR2: SGHRS and YFSETQ. The CDR3 length is 13 residues. V was shortened by 2 bases and J by 4 bases, with 10 bases between the two germline ends. The CDR3 is CASSFRGAYEQYF. The CDR3 region has the DNA TGCGCCAGCAGCTTCCGGGGAGCGTACGAGCAGTACTTC.

This chain joins TRBV7-2 and TRBJ1-1; possible D gene TRBD1, 5 bases. V lost 8 bases and J lost 1, with 14 bases in between. This CDR3 comprises 14 residues. The germline V gene has CDR1 SGHTA and CDR2 FQGNSA. DNA of the CDR3: TGTGCCAGCGTTGTAGGGGTTCGGAACACTGAAGCTTTCTTT. Protein sequence: CASVVGVRNTEAFF.

This clone was seen a few times. The chain has TRBV19 and TRBJ2-1; a weak D match, TRBD2 (6 bases). The CDR3 consists of 15 residues. The V gene lost 4 bases and the J gene lost 0 bases, with 10 bases spanning the gap. Germline CDR1 is LNHDA and CDR2 is SQIVND (reference sequence). CDR3: CASSRGGSSYNEQFF. The CDR3 DNA reads as TGTGCCAGTAGTAGGGGAGGTAGCTCCTACAATGAGCAGTTCTTC.

The rearrangement joins TRBV2 to TRBJ2-1; 10 bases are a match to TRBD2. This CDR3 comprises 18 residues. From germline, CDR1 is SNHLY and CDR2 FYNNEI. The trim removed 1 base at V and 8 bases at J, leaving 14 bases unmatched. The CDR3 region has the DNA TGTGCCAGCAGTGAAGATCGGACCCCTGGAGCGGGAGGGGATGAGCAGTTCTTC. It codes for CASSEDRTPGAGGDEQFF.

In this sample, this clone turned up a few times. This chain joins TRBV19 and TRBJ2-7; 9 bases fit TRBD1. Germline V lookup: CDR1 LNHDA, CDR2 SQIVND (reference sequence). The CDR3 consists of 14 residues. V dropped 3 bases and J dropped 6; count of bases not matched to a gene: 6. CDR3 sequence reads: CASSMWDRAAEQYF. CDR3 DNA: TGTGCCAGTAGTATGTGGGACAGGGCGGCCGAGCAGTACTTC.

The V call is TRBV6-5, the J call TRBJ1-5; D gene ambiguous. Between the trimmed V and J ends, which lost 2 bases and 7 bases, there was a span of 9 bases. The germline gives CDR1 MNHEY, CDR2 SVGAGI. The CDR3 has 13 residues. For the CDR3, the DNA is TGTGCCAGCAGTTACGCCCCTAGCCAGCCCCAGCATTTT. This sequence encodes CASSYAPSQPQHF.

The CDR3 region is CASSARFKGLSNQPQHF. The DNA for the CDR3 is TGTGCCAGTAGTGCCCGATTTAAGGGGCTAAGCAATCAGCCCCAGCATTTT. The chain uses TRBV19 and TRBJ1-5, with a weak D call TRBD1 (5 bases). The CDR3 has 17 residues. The V gene's germline CDR1 is LNHDA and CDR2 SQIVND (reference sequence). The V end was cut by 5 bases, the J end by 1 base, with 18 bases between. Together with reference TRBV19 and TRBJ1-5, the CDR3 gives the full variable domain: DGGITQSPKYLFRKEGQNVTLSCEQNLNHDAMYWYRQDPGQGLRLIYYSQIVNDFQKGDIAEGYSVSREKKESFPLTVTSAQKNPTAFYLCASSARFKGLSNQPQHFGDGTRLSIL.

This clone was counted a single time. The CDR3 reads CASSAGSQETQYF. For the CDR3, the DNA is TGTGCCAGCAGCGCCGGGTCGCAAGAGACCCAGTACTTC. The V call is TRBV9, the J call TRBJ2-5; D remains unclear. The CDR3 has 13 amino acids. The germline V gene has CDR1 SGDLS and CDR2 YYNGEE. The ends were cut back, 3 bases at V and 2 bases at J, with 8 bases in the middle.

The gene calls are TRBV5-1 and TRBJ2-7; 9 nucleotides agree with TRBD1. The CDR3 runs 15 residues. V lost 0 bases and J lost 8; bases outside the gene matches: 9. Germline values: CDR1 SGHRS, CDR2 YFSETQ. The CDR3 reads CASSLAEGQGRKQYF. For the CDR3, the DNA is TGCGCCAGCAGCTTGGCCGAGGGACAGGGTAGGAAGCAGTACTTC.

On this clone: At one of its ends the junction is not consistent with the germline gene, which may arise from a read error. The CDR3 DNA sequence: TGCGCCAGCAGCCATACCGGGGGTAGCGGGAACCCCGGGGAGCTGTTTTTT. Translating it yields CASSHTGGSGNPGELFF. The V and J genes are TRBV4-1 and TRBJ2-2; 8 bases fit TRBD2. The CDR3 is made up of 17 amino acids. CDR1 MGHRA and CDR2 YSYEKL come from the germline V gene.

The chain has TRBV29-1 and TRBJ1-1; a possible D gene is TRBD1 (6 bases). Germline V gives CDR1 SQVTM, CDR2 ANQGSEA. V was clipped by 3 bases and J by 2 bases, with 7 bases between them. The CDR3 loop spans 12 amino acids. The CDR3 spells CSVDRGNTEAFF. In DNA form, the CDR3 reads TGCAGCGTTGACAGGGGAAACACTGAAGCTTTCTTT.

CDR3 amino acids: CSATQGGSGYTF. As DNA, the CDR3 is TGCAGCGCCACTCAAGGGGGAAGTGGCTACACCTTC. This rearrangement joins TRBV29-1 to TRBJ1-2, with D maybe TRBD1 (6 bases). The CDR3 is made up of 12 amino acids. Trimming took off 7 bases at V and 7 bases at J, with 16 bases between the two ends. In germline, CDR1 is SQVTM, CDR2 ANQGSEA.

A note on this clone: A read error may account for a junction end that differs from germline. The sample has other DNA sequences that encode this CDR3 too. The rearrangement uses TRBV7-7 and TRBJ2-7, with 7 bases lining up with TRBD1. CDR1 and CDR2 (germline): SSHAT, FNYEAQ (reference sequence). This CDR3 contains 13 residues. The CDR3: CASSPQGVGEQYF. CDR3 DNA sequence: TGTGCTAGCAGCCCCCAGGGGGTAGGCGAGCAGTACTTC. Using reference TRBV7-7 and TRBJ2-7 for the parts outside the CDR3, the full variable domain is GAGVSQSPRYKVTKRGQDVTLRCDPISSHATLYWYQQALGQGPEFLTYFNYEAQPDKSGLPSDRFSAERPEGSISTLTIQRTEQRDSAMYRCASSPQGVGEQYFGPGTRLTVT.

The J gene is TRBJ1-6, the V gene TRBV7-9; the D is unclear. CDR1 is SEHNR, CDR2 FQNEAQ, per germline (reference sequence). The CDR3 contains 12 residues. V lost 1 base and J 8 bases, leaving 3 bases between the germline ends. CDR3 residues: CASSLGDSPLHF. CDR3 DNA sequence: TGTGCCAGCAGCTTAGGAGATTCACCCCTCCACTTT. The whole variable domain, filled in from reference TRBV7-9 and TRBJ1-6, reads DTGVSQNPRHKITKRGQNVTFRCDPISEHNRLYWYRQTLGQGPEFLTYFQNEAQLEKSRLLSDRFSAERPKGSFSTLEIQRTEQGDSAMYLCASSLGDSPLHFGNGTRLTVT.

The rearrangement links TRBV28 to TRBJ2-7; possibly TRBD2 for D (7 bases). CDR3 length: 16 amino acids. CDR1 is MDHEN and CDR2 is SYDVKM in the germline V gene. V lost 7 bases and J lost 5, with 24 bases in between. CDR3 DNA sequence: TGTGCCAGCAAAAGAGTGGAGGGGGGGGCACCGGACGAGCAGTACTTC. Encoded protein: CASKRVEGGAPDEQYF.

The V and J genes are TRBV30 and TRBJ2-7, with TRBD1 matching over 8 bases. This CDR3 region has 12 residues. Trimming removed 0 bases from V and 6 bases from J; junction bases left unmatched: 1. From germline, CDR1 is GTSNPN and CDR2 SVGIG (reference sequence). CDR3 protein: CAWSVQGGEQYF. CDR3 DNA sequence: TGTGCCTGGAGTGTACAGGGGGGCGAGCAGTACTTC.

This clone was recorded a few times. This rearrangement joins TRBV5-5 to TRBJ2-5; D perhaps matches TRBD2 (6 bases). With 0 bases removed from V and 5 bases from J, the gap between germline ends came to 14 bases. CDR1 is SGHKS and CDR2 is YYEKEE in the germline V gene (reference sequence). The CDR3 runs to 15 residues. DNA of the CDR3: TGTGCCAGCAGCTTGGCGGGGACTGGAGGGGAGACCCAGTACTTC. Translation gives CASSLAGTGGETQYF.

This chain connects TRBV30 to TRBJ2-7, with 7 bases identical to TRBD1. Germline CDR1 and CDR2: GTSNPN and SVGIG (reference sequence). This CDR3 is built from 14 residues. V shed 4 bases and J 1 base; nucleotides not matched to a gene: 7. The CDR3 loop is CAWNPGTDSYEQYF. In nucleotides, the CDR3 is TGTGCCTGGAATCCGGGGACAGATTCCTACGAGCAGTACTTC.